This T cell receptor (beta chain) is drawn from a study of OX40 agonist ivuxolimab in advanced cancers. Regarding the study as a whole: Among the lowest peripheral clonal expansion occurred in 0.1-3.0 mg/kg partial responders.

Regarding this clone: No antigen is known for it.

The length of the CDR3 is 15 residues. CDR1 is MNHNS, CDR2 SASEGT, per germline. The germline V and J ends were trimmed by 0 bases and 7 bases, with 13 bases remaining between them. Sequenced by immunoSEQ multiplex PCR; TCRdb stores in-frame clones only, minus some. The sample lists about 83,000 clones, about 89% seen once, with 8.4% in the top ten. The starting material was CD4+ or CD8+ T cells sorted from blood, obtained in a trial of the OX40 agonist ivuxolimab. The TCR comes from an adult with an advanced solid tumor such as melanoma, head and neck, liver or kidney cancer. The V and J genes are TRBV6-1 and TRBJ1-5, with a weak D call TRBD1 (5 bases). The CDR3 spells CASSEAGGVGQPQHF. Here the CDR3 DNA reads TGTGCCAGCAGTGAAGCGGGGGGAGTGGGGCAGCCCCAGCATTTT.